Listed below are T cell receptor beta chains from one sample, sequenced in a study of T-cell reconstitution after alpha-beta-depleted transplantation in children. TCRdb recomputed calls from the PCR reads with MiXCR, one row per CDR3 protein. The data contain around 700,000 distinct CDR3 sequences, 10% to 15% of them singletons. This material consisted of PBMCs, taken before TCRalphabeta/CD19-depleted stem cell transplant. Receptors were obtained from a girl aged 2 to 10 with congenital amegakaryocytic thrombocytopenia, due to receive a stem cell transplant. Both conserved end residues are part of each CDR3. Fields, in order: V gene, J gene, clone size, D gene, CDR3 length, CDR3 protein, CDR3 DNA. D genes are given only for firm matches. Clone size is not always given. Where it is, it says once, few, many or a class for expanded clones.

>TRBV28|TRBJ2-4|-|-|14
CASSLDGYSNIQYF
TGTGCCAGCAGTTTAGATGGGTATTCAAACATTCAGTACTTC
>TRBV5-1|TRBJ2-7|-|-|17
CASSLFLGDPIVGEQYF
TGCGCCAGCAGCCTGTTCCTAGGGGACCCTATTGTCGGCGAGCAGTACTTC
>TRBV20-1|TRBJ2-5|many|-|16
CSAIWGGPSSQETQYF
TGCAGTGCCATTTGGGGGGGGCCATCCTCACAAGAGACCCAGTACTTC
>TRBV7-2|TRBJ1-4|-|-|12
CASSLQREKLFF
TGTGCCAGCAGCTTACAGAGGGAAAAACTGTTTTTT
>TRBV5-8|TRBJ2-7|-|-|15
CASSYLTRKLYEQYF
TGTGCCAGCAGCTATTTAACCAGAAAACTCTACGAGCAGTACTTC
>TRBV27|TRBJ2-7|many|-|14
CASSLGQNSYEQYF
TGTGCCAGCAGTTTGGGGCAGAACTCCTACGAGCAGTACTTC
>TRBV12-3/TRBV12-4|TRBJ1-6|-|-|14
CASNTGQGTSPLHF
TGTGCCAGCAATACAGGGCAGGGGACTTCACCCCTCCACTTT
>TRBV20-1|TRBJ2-7|-|-|12
CSASGDLYEQYF
TGCAGTGCTTCCGGAGACCTGTACGAGCAGTACTTC
>TRBV7-8|TRBJ1-5|-|TRBD1|16
CASSGYRGSSNQPQHF
TGTGCCAGCAGCGGATACAGGGGGTCTAGCAATCAGCCCCAGCATTTT
>TRBV12-3/TRBV12-4|TRBJ2-7|many|TRBD1|15
CASSLEQGIPYEQYF
TGTGCCAGCAGTTTAGAACAGGGGATCCCCTACGAGCAGTACTTC
>TRBV6-1|TRBJ2-2|-|TRBD1|17
CASNKNGQGTNTGELFF
TGTGCCAGCAACAAGAACGGACAGGGAACGAACACCGGGGAGCTGTTTTTT
>TRBV5-1|TRBJ1-5|many|-|19
CASSADGKDQPRNHQPQHF
TGCGCCAGCAGCGCGGATGGAAAGGATCAACCAAGAAACCATCAGCCCCAGCATTTT
>TRBV9|TRBJ2-1|many|TRBD2|16
CASSLNRGVNYNEQFF
TGTGCCAGCAGCCTAAACCGGGGGGTCAACTACAATGAGCAGTTCTTC
>TRBV20-1|TRBJ2-3|many|-|14
CSARDPGGLLTQYF
TGCAGTGCTAGAGACCCAGGGGGACTGTTAACGCAGTATTTT
>TRBV2|TRBJ2-5|many|-|12
CASSSYDPLQYF
TGTGCCAGCAGCTCATATGATCCCCTCCAGTACTTC
>TRBV6-1|TRBJ2-4|few|-|15
CASSEWGEAKNIQYF
TGTGCCAGCAGTGAGTGGGGGGAGGCCAAAAACATTCAGTACTTC
>TRBV7-9|TRBJ1-6|few|-|14
CASSLGADNSPLHF
TGTGCCAGCAGCTTAGGGGCAGATAATTCACCCCTCCACTTT
>TRBV20-1|TRBJ1-3|-|-|16
CSALNVDPISGNTIYF
TGCAGTGCTCTAAATGTCGACCCGATCTCTGGAAACACCATATATTTT
>TRBV20-1|TRBJ2-1|many|-|14
CSARDLRLYNEQFF
TGCAGTGCTAGAGATTTGCGGCTTTACAATGAGCAGTTCTTC
>TRBV15|TRBJ1-1|-|-|12
CATSRGPRAAFF
TGTGCCACCAGCAGAGGCCCCCGAGCGGCTTTCTTT